A selection of T cell receptor beta chains follows, all from one sample in a study of shared clonotypes between healthy human individuals. Only in-frame clones appear in the TCRdb table, and some are missing; sequencing was by immunoSEQ multiplex PCR. This sample has fewer than 2.5 million clones; under 95% occur once, and the top ten carry 0.36%. Sequencing was performed on naive CD4+ T cells from PBMCs. The receptors here all came from a man aged 18 to 35 in good health. Some clones in this sample may be carry-over from other donors' samples. The conserved cysteine and the conserved F or W are not part of the CDR3 here. Each record gives: V gene, D gene, CDR3 protein. A D gene is named only where the DNA matches it firmly.

v_gene: TRBV10-2
d_gene: TRBD2
CDR3aa: ASRRGRGTDNEQF

v_gene: TRBV2
d_gene: -
CDR3aa: ASSYYGNEQF

v_gene: TRBV28
d_gene: -
CDR3aa: ASRGLVGEQY

v_gene: TRBV29-1
d_gene: -
CDR3aa: SVLSEKNTDTQY

v_gene: TRBV4-1
d_gene: -
CDR3aa: ASSPTSNSNQPQH

v_gene: TRBV10-3
d_gene: TRBD2
CDR3aa: AISEFRTSGSSSYNEQF

v_gene: TRBV28
d_gene: -
CDR3aa: ASRRTGPKTQY

v_gene: TRBV6-1
d_gene: -
CDR3aa: ASSELELTIY

v_gene: TRBV6-1
d_gene: -
CDR3aa: ASSETPAGRGYT

v_gene: TRBV25-1
d_gene: -
CDR3aa: ASLSGTSYEQY

v_gene: TRBV7-2
d_gene: TRBD2
CDR3aa: ASSLVVSGTASYEQY

v_gene: TRBV10-3
d_gene: TRBD2
CDR3aa: AISESKGGGGQETQY

v_gene: TRBV6-5
d_gene: TRBD2
CDR3aa: ASSLEGGRGDTQY

v_gene: TRBV10-1
d_gene: TRBD1
CDR3aa: ASAGQGYTEAF

v_gene: TRBV5-6
d_gene: -
CDR3aa: ASSPGPGEQF

v_gene: TRBV18
d_gene: -
CDR3aa: ASSPPVGGYNEQF

v_gene: TRBV7-3
d_gene: TRBD2
CDR3aa: ASSLTRTSGANEQF

v_gene: TRBV6-5
d_gene: -
CDR3aa: ASSYSYIGETQY

v_gene: TRBV7-2
d_gene: TRBD1
CDR3aa: ASSLPAGGGETQY

v_gene: TRBV7-2
d_gene: TRBD1
CDR3aa: ASSLAGTGGYLSYEQY

v_gene: TRBV5-1
d_gene: -
CDR3aa: ASSRQQNTEAF

v_gene: TRBV19
d_gene: -
CDR3aa: ASSQGRPNTEAF

v_gene: TRBV28
d_gene: -
CDR3aa: ASSRGPGSYEQY

v_gene: TRBV27
d_gene: TRBD1
CDR3aa: ASSPWDRADFEAF

v_gene: TRBV7-2
d_gene: TRBD2
CDR3aa: ASSLGGTGLANEQF

v_gene: TRBV11-2
d_gene: TRBD2
CDR3aa: ASSLEQRGTQY

v_gene: TRBV2
d_gene: -
CDR3aa: ASRLTLAKNIQY

v_gene: TRBV18
d_gene: -
CDR3aa: ASSPPGAGPQSYGYT

v_gene: TRBV27
d_gene: TRBD1
CDR3aa: ASSPNRDRGTYEQY

v_gene: TRBV7-6
d_gene: TRBD2
CDR3aa: ASSSSGRAFTGELF

v_gene: TRBV7-9
d_gene: -
CDR3aa: ASSPKPMGGTSYNEQF

v_gene: TRBV4-2
d_gene: TRBD2
CDR3aa: ASSLTGTSAYEQY

v_gene: TRBV5-4
d_gene: -
CDR3aa: ASSLWVGSEQY

v_gene: TRBV7-2
d_gene: TRBD1
CDR3aa: ASSSVTGGREAF

v_gene: TRBV28
d_gene: -
CDR3aa: ASSLGLFANTGELF

v_gene: TRBV7-6
d_gene: -
CDR3aa: ASSFVRVAGTGELF

v_gene: TRBV18
d_gene: TRBD1
CDR3aa: ASSPDRVSYEQY

v_gene: TRBV19
d_gene: -
CDR3aa: ASSKLSGPPYEQY

v_gene: TRBV9
d_gene: -
CDR3aa: ASSVVAGSAYEQY

v_gene: TRBV5-1
d_gene: TRBD2
CDR3aa: ASSFVTSGQETQY

v_gene: TRBV4-1
d_gene: -
CDR3aa: ASSAYGLKGNIQY

v_gene: TRBV7-2
d_gene: TRBD1
CDR3aa: ASSLEGQGLTYEQY

v_gene: TRBV7-2
d_gene: TRBD2
CDR3aa: ASSLAGLAGGRTSTDTQY

v_gene: TRBV9
d_gene: TRBD2
CDR3aa: ASSSHPLAGDAYEQY

v_gene: TRBV6-5
d_gene: TRBD1
CDR3aa: ASKKQGEVEKLF

v_gene: TRBV19
d_gene: -
CDR3aa: ASSPSTGSSYNEQF

v_gene: TRBV11-1
d_gene: -
CDR3aa: ASSSIQLGEQF

v_gene: TRBV6-1
d_gene: TRBD2
CDR3aa: ASSASGRGTDTQY

v_gene: TRBV18
d_gene: -
CDR3aa: ASSPMDTNTEAF

v_gene: TRBV11-2
d_gene: -
CDR3aa: ASSLVRGNYGYT

v_gene: TRBV20-1
d_gene: -
CDR3aa: SASEAYEQY

v_gene: TRBV5-1
d_gene: -
CDR3aa: ASSLQGYETEAF

v_gene: TRBV19
d_gene: -
CDR3aa: ASMGRTGAGANVLT

v_gene: TRBV13
d_gene: -
CDR3aa: ASSKTGSYNEQF

v_gene: TRBV27
d_gene: -
CDR3aa: ASSLTPLGEQY